The TCR beta chain described here comes from a study of blood T cell repertoires in COVID-19. On the study more broadly: The samples span acute and convalescent COVID-19 from the United States, Italy and Spain. From T cells, B-cell-depleted T cells, or PBMCs came the material, which was cDNA or gDNA.

The data were produced by immunoSEQ multiplex PCR, yet TCRdb's version contains in-frame clones alone and is incomplete. The sample consists of roughly 250,000 clones, 87% of them appearing once. Everyone who took part was roughly 18 to 89 years old, and they came from 24 US areas. The V gene lost 0 bases and the J gene lost 5 bases, with 16 bases spanning the gap. The CDR3 consists of 16 residues. Germline V gene data show CDR1 as ENHRY and CDR2 as SYGVKD. The clonotype comes from a woman in her twenties or thirties with acute COVID-19. The material sequenced was PBMCs or T cells enriched from blood (not recorded which). V gene TRBV10-3 combines with J gene TRBJ1-2; D call uncertain. CDR3 residues: CAISESRVGRDYGYTF. The CDR3 nucleotides read TGTGCCATCAGTGAGTCCCGGGTCGGCAGAGATTATGGCTACACCTTC.